This TCR beta chain was documented in a study of regulatory T cells in long-lasting Graves disease. Construction of the TCR beta libraries employed iRepertoire HTBI primers in conjunction with Arm-PCR of CDR3 regions. TCRdb independently ran MiXCR on the multiplex PCR reads; one entry per CDR3 protein. The data hold hundreds of thousands of distinct CDR3 sequences, with approximately 15% observed a single time. Notes on the study in general: Graves' patients with persistent disease showed TCR diversity lower than patients newly diagnosed. TRBV28, TRBJ1-2 and TRBJ2-5 emerged as the favored segments in persistent disease.

The CDR3 has 15 residues. The V end lost 1 base, the J end lost 0 bases, and 7 bases lay between the germline ends. Germline V CDR1 and CDR2: SGHTA, FQGNSA. The sample's time point: newly diagnosed GD, antithyroid drugs for less than 3 months. PBMCs were the source of the RNA used for TCR sequencing. This clonotype occurred a few times. What it recognizes is unknown. The sample was also reused in another study, on T cells in Graves' hyperthyroidism and ophthalmopathy. This second report adds: Those patients with uncontrolled infection, other autoimmune disease, pregnancy or lactation were excluded. Blood also showed most of the thyroid clonotypes that were expanded above 0.001.

Here the sequenced sample was peripheral blood mononuclear cells (PBMCs), taken at new diagnosis, from a patient treated with antithyroid drugs. The chain employs TRBV7-2 and TRBJ1-3; D remains unclear. The source is a man in his forties with Graves disease. In DNA form, the CDR3 reads TGTGCCAGCAGCTTAGGGCCCCACTCTGGAAACACCATATATTTT. Translation: CASSLGPHSGNTIYF.